This TCR beta chain was sequenced during a study of identical twins (dated by TCRdb to the mid-2010s). With respect to the entire study: To test whether fetal clonotypes persist, this study deep-sequenced TCR alpha and beta repertoires from monozygotic twins, from unrelated adults of various ages, and from cord blood. To rule out contamination, the twin experiments were replicated at different times with different library preparation protocols.

What the authors observed across the whole study: Out-of-frame TCR alpha sharing in monozygotic twins was systematically underestimated by recombination models, whereas sharing between unrelated individuals was in agreement with the recombination models. The excess sharing between twins in beta out-of-frame sequences was weaker because fewer shared sequences reduced the signal-to-noise ratio. Abundant cord blood beta clonotypes carried fewer insertions; young adult naive repertoires showed a weaker similar trend, while memory repertoires showed none. Invariant T cells such as MAIT and iNKT could partly confound zero-insertion analyses, although diverse VJ usage argued against such confounding for most clonotypes. Because the same donors could not be followed over many years, conclusions were based on cross-sectional statistical analysis. Compared with coincidental sharing between unrelated individuals, out-of-frame TCR alpha sequences shared between twins had an excess of sequences with low generation probability.

All donors were healthy Caucasians. Three pairs of female monozygotic twins, all aged about 18 to 30 years, made up the twin cohort. CD4+ and CD8+ T cell populations were isolated with positive isolation kits from Invitrogen. The library was generated by 5' RACE. Data came from an Illumina HiSeq 2000. Template switching added a universal primer binding site, and the final cDNA carried a unique molecular identifier that allowed TCR cDNA molecules to be counted accurately. First-strand cDNA for TCR alpha and beta chains was synthesized from specific primers in the conserved constant-segment region. To control for contamination, each cDNA library was double barcoded with a SMART-Mk sample barcode plus Illumina barcodes. Two successive PCR steps introduced TruSeq adapter sequences along with Illumina sample barcodes. Sequencing of the TCR alpha and beta cDNA libraries was done on the Illumina HiSeq platform using custom primers. In the source study's methods: MiGEC was used to process raw reads and extract unique molecular identifiers, and MiXCR was used to find CDR3 positions. Recombination models were inferred per individual with the repgenHMM and IGoR tools using an EM algorithm. The analysis of shared clonotypes was done with the tcR package in R, with sharing normalized by the product of cloneset sizes. Out-of-frame nonproductive sequences were analyzed to study raw recombination free of thymic and clonal selection effects. TCRdb took the public reads, trimmed them with fastp at Q25, ran MiXCR for clone calling and kept in-frame beta chains. Rows with one shared CDR3 protein collapse into an entry with the most common genes and DNA. The V and J calls and clone size come from TCRdb's table, not from the authors' own analysis. In all, the sample holds approximately 210,000 distinct CDR3 sequences, and about 6.7% of those were seen once. The ten largest clones capture about 14% of the sample.

The germline V gene sets CDR1 to LGHNA and CDR2 to YNFKEQ. The CDR3, from cysteine to phenylalanine, totals 16 residues. Only the CDR3 DNA stays, 48 bases, in frame from base 1. The junction shows trimming of 0 bases on V and 4 bases on J, plus 10 bases between the germline ends. As regards this clonotype: It lacks a known antigen. No much larger clonotype is one base removed from it; base qualities were not supplied.

The same specimen was also included in a second study, on T cells expressing NK-cell markers. The second source states: Three sorted T-cell subsets (CD3+CD56+NKG2C+, CD3+CD56+NKG2C- and CD3+CD56-NKG2C+) from fewer than 10 donors had their TCR beta-chain repertoires profiled. Seven of the eight sequenced donors were HCMV-seropositive and one was HCMV-seronegative. In several experiments an anti-gammadeltaTCR antibody was added to restrict sorting to alphabetaTCR-expressing T cells. In six donors, the dominant CD3+CD56+NKG2C+ clonotypes were among the top 10 CD8+ clonotypes and accounted for about 1.0-7.5% of CD8+ T cells. Those dominant clonotypes were again the most abundant among CD3+CD56-NKG2C+ cells in several donors, at roughly 25-65%. It remained unclear whether the expanded NKG2C-expressing T cell clones were specific for HCMV antigens. The eight sequenced donors were randomly selected healthy volunteers, three men and five women. HCMV-specific IgG was detected in serum with a commercial ELISA kit to determine HCMV serostatus. Reads were demultiplexed and grouped by UMI with MIGEC, and clonotypes were assembled and quantified with MiTCR. Only TCR cDNA sequences supported by at least two reads were kept to exclude erroneous sequences. The tcR package was used for downstream repertoire analysis, and clonotypes were matched between fractions using CDR3 nucleotide sequence together with V segment. Antigen specificity was annotated against VDJdb with VDJmatch, allowing one amino acid substitution in CDR3.

The chain employs TRBV4-2 and TRBJ2-6; TRBD1 is a possible D gene, resting on 5 matching bases. The sequence derives from a woman aged 18-29 years in good health. The sample comprised CD8+ T cells sorted from blood. This receptor has the CDR3 CASSQDRGTGANVLTF. The DNA sequence is as follows: TGTGCCAGCAGCCAAGATAGGGGTACCGGGGCCAACGTCCTGACTTTC.